This TCR beta chain originates from a study of shared clonotypes between healthy human individuals. Study-wide context: A donor's plate count was three for CD4 naive and three for CD4 memory; CD8 naive had two and CD8 memory one. Study-level findings and limits: The study's rarefaction showed incomplete sorted-subset sequencing despite large depth. Estimated richness values were generally larger in naive subsets than in memory subsets.

With regard to this clone: The antigen is undetermined.

Some clones are missing from TCRdb's copy, which holds only in-frame ones; the method was immunoSEQ multiplex PCR. The table shows 2,500,000 or so clones, with 80% to 95% occurring only once. V lost 5 bases, J lost 9 bases, and 18 bases lay in between. The CDR3 loop spans 14 amino acids. Germline values: CDR1 SGHTS, CDR2 YDEGEE. Donation came from healthy HIV-negative adults that had no recent acute infections or vaccinations. The sample taken for sequencing was naive CD4+ T cells from PBMCs. Subset denoted: CD45RA+ positively selected. The sequence came from a man aged 18 to 29 in good health. Some clones in this sample may be carry-over from other donors' samples. The chain employs TRBV5-8 and TRBJ2-4; D may be TRBD1 (6 bases). The CDR3, as DNA: TGTGCCAGCAGGCAGCAAGGAACAGGGCCCATTCAGTACTTC. This gives the protein CASRQQGTGPIQYF.